Below, 6 T cell receptor beta chains from the same sample are listed, as sequenced in a study of blood T cells in healthy people across ages. It was with a sample-barcoded 5' primer and a J-beta primer mix that a second PCR of roughly 7 to 12 cycles was run. Using its own MiXCR run on the 5' RACE reads, TCRdb lists one record per CDR3 protein. Seen here are hundreds of thousands of distinct CDR3 sequences, about 55% observed once, and the top ten hold about 42%. Sequencing was done on a sample of blood. The receptors shown here come from a man older than 75 in good health.

V usage is TRBV6-2 or TRBV6-3 and J usage is TRBJ2-7; TRBD1 is a possible D gene (5 bases). There are 12 residues in the CDR3. V lost 8 bases and J lost 2, with 10 bases in between. Germline V gene lookup returns CDR1 MNHEY and CDR2 SVGEGT. The CDR3 coding sequence is TGTGCCAGCCAAAGGACACCCTACGAGCAGTACTTC. It translates to CASQRTPYEQYF.

This clonotype appeared a few times. V gene TRBV29-1 combines with J gene TRBJ1-2; the D gene is possibly TRBD1 (5 bases). The CDR3 spans 13 residues. CDR1 and CDR2 from the germline V gene are SQVTM and ANQGSEA. Trimming cost V 3 bases and J 4 bases, with 12 bases left between them. The CDR3 DNA sequence: TGCAGCGTTGAGGGAGGGCAGGGCTATGGCTACACCTTC. It codes for CSVEGGQGYGYTF.

The chain employs TRBV29-1 and TRBJ2-2, with D uncertain. In germline, CDR1 is SQVTM, CDR2 ANQGSEA. Trimming shortened V by 6 bases and J by 5 bases, and 13 bases separated the two germline ends. The CDR3 is 13 amino acids. CDR3 sequence reads: CSVYISGTGELFF. The CDR3, as DNA: TGCAGCGTGTATATTAGTGGGACCGGGGAGCTGTTTTTT.

This clonotype was seen more than once but under ten times. The CDR3 is CASTAGGSESYEQYF. The CDR3, as DNA: TGTGCCAGCACGGCCGGGGGTAGCGAGAGCTACGAGCAGTACTTC. The rearrangement joins TRBV12-3 or TRBV12-4 to TRBJ2-7; tentative D call: TRBD2 (6 bases). The CDR3 loop spans 15 amino acids. V was pared by 7 bases and J by 3 bases, with 19 bases between.

V is TRBV12-3 or TRBV12-4 and J is TRBJ1-4; 9 nucleotides line up with TRBD1. This CDR3 has 16 residues. V lost 8 bases, J lost 8 bases, and 15 bases stayed unmatched. CDR3 nucleotides: TGTGCCAGCGGGGACAGGGCGCGAGCGGTAGGGGAAAAACTGTTTTTT. Its protein product is CASGDRARAVGEKLFF.

The rearrangement links TRBV3-1 to TRBJ1-4; the match to TRBD1 covers 7 bases. CDR3 length: 13 residues. V shed 5 bases and J 4 bases; nucleotides not matched to a gene: 1. Germline lookup yields CDR1 LGHDT and CDR2 YNNKEL (reference sequence). The CDR3 nucleotides are TGTGCCAGCAGCGGACAGGTTAATGAAAAACTGTTTTTT. Its protein is CASSGQVNEKLFF.